Below, 13 T cell receptor beta chains from the same sample are listed, as sequenced in a study of T cell responses to AZD1222 COVID-19 vaccine. The repertoire was sequenced with immunoSEQ multiplex PCR; TCRdb's copy has only in-frame clones and lacks some. This table has some 100,000 clones, about 88% appearing once. The input for sequencing was peripheral blood, taken on day 0 of AZD1222 vaccination. These receptors all stem from an adult in good health.

This sequence joins TRBV11-3 and TRBJ1-1, with D possibly matching TRBD1 (6 bases). Looked up from germline, CDR1 is SGHNT and CDR2 is YENEEA. V dropped 5 bases and J dropped 4 bases, with 20 bases sitting between them. CDR3 length equals 16 residues. The CDR3 here is CASSPRDTALGTEAFF. In DNA, the CDR3 is TGTGCCAGCAGCCCGAGGGACACGGCTCTGGGCACTGAAGCTTTCTTT.

V is TRBV18 and J is TRBJ2-6; a weak D match, TRBD2 (5 bases). Germline V gene data show CDR1 as KGHSH and CDR2 as LQKENI. The CDR3 is 15 residues long. Trimming took 3 bases from V and 3 from J, leaving 9 bases between them. CDR3 sequence: CASSPEEGGANVLTF. The CDR3, as DNA: TGTGCCAGCTCACCGGAAGAGGGTGGGGCCAACGTCCTGACTTTC.

The rearrangement joins TRBV19 to TRBJ1-2, with a possible D match to TRBD1 (6 bases). The V gene lost 6 bases and the J gene lost 4 bases, with 15 bases spanning the gap. The CDR3 extends over 14 amino acids. Germline CDR1 and CDR2: LNHDA and SQIVND (reference sequence). The CDR3 nucleotides read TGTGCCAGTAGCCCCCGGGGGGCCTTCTATGGCTACACCTTC. Its protein is CASSPRGAFYGYTF.

CDR3 DNA: TGTGCCAGCAGCTTAGGAACAGGGGGGAATCAGCCCCAGCATTTT. Residues: CASSLGTGGNQPQHF. This rearrangement joins TRBV11-3 to TRBJ1-5; 8 nucleotides match TRBD1. The junction had 3 bases not matched to a gene; V was cut back by 1 base and J by 4 bases. The CDR3 consists of 15 residues. The germline CDR1 and CDR2 sequences are SGHNT and YENEEA.

The chain links TRBV6-5 to TRBJ1-2; D gene unclear. The CDR3 is 14 amino acids. V lost 5 bases and J lost 1, with 11 bases in between. From germline, CDR1 is MNHEY and CDR2 SVGAGI. CDR3 in amino acids: CASSKGRINYGYTF. CDR3 bases: TGTGCCAGCAGTAAGGGTCGGATTAACTATGGCTACACCTTC.

V gene TRBV7-9 combines with J gene TRBJ2-7; TRBD2 matches 9 bases. After removal of 9 bases from V and 2 bases from J, the junction contained 5 bases not matched to a gene. The CDR3 consists of 13 residues. Germline V lookup: CDR1 SEHNR, CDR2 FQNEAQ (reference sequence). Here the CDR3 reads CASEAGGPYEQYF. The CDR3, as DNA: TGTGCCAGTGAGGCGGGAGGGCCCTACGAGCAGTACTTC.

With regard to this clone: This sample also contains other DNA sequences that code for the same CDR3. The genes are TRBV6-5 and TRBJ1-4; 9 bases fit TRBD1. J lost 5 bases, V lost 0 bases, and 4 bases had no gene match. In germline, CDR1 is MNHEY, CDR2 SVGAGI. The CDR3 runs 16 residues. This CDR3 is CASSYSTGQGNEKLFF. The CDR3 DNA reads TGTGCCAGCAGTTACTCGACAGGACAGGGGAATGAAAAACTGTTTTTT.

The gene calls are TRBV13 and TRBJ2-7; unclear D gene. The germline gives CDR1 PRHDT, CDR2 FYEKMQ (reference sequence). CDR3 length equals 14 residues. The germline V and J ends were trimmed by 3 bases and 6 bases, with 15 bases remaining between them. CDR3 coding DNA: TGTGCCAGCAGCTTCGAACTGAATCCCAGCGAGCAGTACTTC. Translated, it gives CASSFELNPSEQYF.

This chain uses TRBV12-3 or TRBV12-4 with TRBJ1-6; D unresolved. The CDR3 totals 12 residues. V was pared by 6 bases and J by 10 bases, with 10 bases between. The CDR3 protein is CASRTGRSPLHF. In nucleotides, the CDR3 is TGTGCCAGCAGAACCGGAAGATCACCCCTCCACTTT.

V usage is TRBV28 and J usage is TRBJ1-2; the match to TRBD1 covers 7 bases. CDR1 is MDHEN and CDR2 is SYDVKM in the germline V gene. Germline trimming cut 6 bases from V and 4 bases from J; bases unmatched to any gene: 8. The CDR3 contains 14 residues. CDR3 region: CASSDRVLGYGYTF. The CDR3 DNA sequence: TGTGCCAGCAGCGACAGGGTCCTTGGCTATGGCTACACCTTC.

The J gene is TRBJ2-2, the V gene TRBV9; possible D gene TRBD2, 5 bases. This CDR3 contains 15 residues. V lost 4 bases, J lost 2 bases, and 12 bases lay in between. Germline CDR1 SGDLS, CDR2 YYNGEE. The CDR3 sequence is CASSLSGLNTGELFF. The CDR3 DNA reads TGTGCCAGCAGCCTTTCAGGACTTAACACCGGGGAGCTGTTTTTT. The full variable domain, completed using reference TRBV9 and TRBJ2-2, is DSGVTQTPKHLITATGQRVTLRCSPRSGDLSVYWYQQSLDQGLQFLIQYYNGEERAKGNILERFSAQQFPDLHSELNLSSLELGDSALYFCASSLSGLNTGELFFGEGSRLTVL.

The chain is built from TRBV6-1 and TRBJ1-2; 9 bases are a match to TRBD1. The germline gives CDR1 MNHNS, CDR2 SASEGT. Unmatched junction bases numbered 4, after V lost 11 bases and J lost 0 bases. This CDR3 contains 13 residues. CDR3 residues: CAGGQGSNYGYTF. The CDR3 nucleotides are TGTGCCGGGGGACAGGGCTCTAACTATGGCTACACCTTC.

This clone was seen only a few times. V is TRBV9 and J is TRBJ1-2; no firm D call. V was trimmed by 1 base and J by 0 bases, leaving 16 bases between them. Germline V gene sequence: CDR1 SGDLS, CDR2 YYNGEE. The CDR3 covers 17 residues. CDR3 DNA sequence: TGTGCCAGCAGCGTACAGGCTTCCCCGCAAGCTAACTATGGCTACACCTTC. It specifies CASSVQASPQANYGYTF. Variable domain in full (rest from reference TRBV9 and TRBJ1-2): DSGVTQTPKHLITATGQRVTLRCSPRSGDLSVYWYQQSLDQGLQFLIQYYNGEERAKGNILERFSAQQFPDLHSELNLSSLELGDSALYFCASSVQASPQANYGYTFGSGTRLTVV.